This T cell receptor (beta chain) is from a study of T-cell memory formation after mild COVID-19 (dated by TCRdb to the early 2020s). Background for the entire study: TCR sequence clusters from the two donors were found to be largely donor specific. Two young, previously healthy adult volunteers made up the cohort, one male and one female. In a couple of donors, T-cell clones that expanded and contracted after mild COVID-19 were tracked by sequencing TCRalpha and TCRbeta repertoires over time. Study-wide conclusions, independent of this receptor: Clones that contracted from day 15 to 85 showed balanced CD4/CD8 phenotypes, whereas a second wave of clones that expanded from day 15 to 37 leaned towards CD4+. Only a couple of mild cases were covered in the study, and larger cohorts including severe cases with pre-infection samples were considered necessary. The detection of some responding clones in pre-infection memory suggests that pre-existing cross-reactive memory T cells joined the SARS-CoV-2 response. SARS-CoV-2 specificity of the second-wave clones peaking on day 37 was not confirmed. Contracting CD4+ clones appeared mostly in the CM and EM memory subsets, whereas CD8+ clones were enriched in EMRA.

The germline V gene yields MNHEY for CDR1 and SVGAGI for CDR2. Trimming removed 4 bases from V and 7 bases from J, leaving 13 bases between the germline ends. The CDR3 goes from the cysteine to the phenylalanine over 13 residues. The read is trimmed to its CDR3 DNA, 39 bases read in frame from base 1. The table lists this clonotype with a few counts. Its target antigen remains unknown. The input lacks base qualities; no much larger clone sits a single base away. TCRdb names Illumina NovaSeq 6000 as the instrument used. TCRalpha and TCRbeta cDNA libraries were constructed by 5'RACE with constant-segment primers, with sample barcodes and unique molecular identifiers being introduced. Trizol reagent was used to extract RNA from every sample. Libraries were amplified in two PCR steps, with a second sample barcode and Illumina TruSeq adapters added in the second step. Libraries were sequenced on an Illumina NovaSeq with 2 x 150 bp paired-end reads. Concerning the study's data processing: Demultiplexing of reads and collapsing into UMI-guided consensus sequences were performed with migec v1.2.7. Using mixcr v2.1.11, UMI consensuses were aligned to TRA and TRB V and J templates and then assembled into clonotypes. A clonotype was counted as expanded or contracted only if both edgeR and NoisET called the change significant, with noise models trained on biological replicates. For edgeR calls, a false discovery rate-adjusted p below 0.01 and a log2 fold-change threshold of 1 were applied. As an exploratory analysis of dynamics, max-normalized trajectories of the 1000 most abundant clonotypes were examined with PCA combined with hierarchical clustering. Separately sequenced CD4+ and CD8+ repertoires were used to assign a CD4 or CD8 phenotype to each responding clone. TCRdb handled the public reads itself, with Q25 trimming in fastp and clone calling in MiXCR, and kept productive beta chains. Entries that share a CDR3 protein sequence are merged under the most common genes and DNA. These V and J calls originate from TCRdb's pipeline instead of the authors' own analysis. This sample has fewer than 250,000 distinct CDR3 sequences in its table, and 8% to 11% of those were observed once. The ten largest clones take up around 2.9% of the sample.

PBMCs were isolated by Ficoll-Paque density gradient centrifugation. Input material: PBMCs or a T cell subset sorted from them (not recorded which). The V gene is TRBV6-5 and the J gene is TRBJ1-1, with a weak D call of TRBD1 (5 bases match). The clonotype was recovered from a man between 18 and 29 years old who had mild COVID-19 (a few samples of this study predate the infection). The sample titles of this study are shuffled in the database, so cell type and time point are left out; the donor was told from shared clones. The DNA sequence reads TGTGCCAGCAGTTCGACGGGACCGCTTGAAGCTTTCTTT. Translated, this gives CASSSTGPLEAFF.